Following are 24 T cell receptor beta chains from one sample sequenced in a study of T cells in Graves' hyperthyroidism and ophthalmopathy. Authors of the study amplified TCR beta CDR3 regions from RNA transcripts. In the first-round RT-PCR of the TCR CDR3, the HTBI primer set was used. In TCRdb, the multiplex PCR reads were re-called with MiXCR into one record per CDR3 protein. This sample yields about 840,000 distinct CDR3 sequences, of which over 35% are seen a single time; over 8% belongs to the top ten. Sequenced: blood. These receptors originate from a man between 18 and 35 years old with Graves' hyperthyroidism.

This clonotype was found a few times. This chain links TRBV7-9 with TRBJ2-7; 10 bases line up with TRBD2. J gave up 1 base and V 1 base, and 10 bases lay outside the gene matches. This CDR3 has 18 amino acids. Germline CDR1 reads SEHNR; CDR2 reads FQNEAQ (reference sequence). This CDR3 reads CASSLGPSGTSVSYEQYF. CDR3 coding DNA: TGTGCCAGCAGCTTAGGCCCATCCGGGACTAGCGTTTCCTACGAGCAGTACTTC.

The V gene is TRBV4-1, the J gene TRBJ2-2; D is uncertain. Germline CDR1 reads MGHRA; CDR2 reads YSYEKL. V lost 0 bases and J lost 3, with 11 bases in between. CDR3 size: 16 residues. The CDR3 protein is CASSQEPREDTGELFF. In nucleotides, the CDR3 is TGCGCCAGCAGCCAAGAGCCGCGAGAGGACACCGGGGAGCTGTTTTTT.

This clonotype was counted many times. The rearrangement joins TRBV9 to TRBJ1-1; the D gene is possibly TRBD1 (5 bases). Germline-derived CDR1 and CDR2 are SGDLS and YYNGEE. The V end was cut by 3 bases, the J end by 3 bases, with 12 bases between. The CDR3 length is 14 residues. For the CDR3, the DNA is TGTGCCAGCAGCGAGACCGGGACTGACACTGAAGCTTTCTTT. It specifies CASSETGTDTEAFF.

This clonotype appeared a few times. The V call is TRBV9, the J call TRBJ1-2, with D possibly TRBD1 on 6 matching bases. Germline V CDR1 and CDR2: SGDLS, YYNGEE. This CDR3 is built from 15 residues. Trimming removed 4 bases at V and 7 bases at J, with 20 bases between. CDR3 sequence reads: CASSPRGGPSSGYTF. The CDR3 DNA sequence: TGTGCCAGCAGCCCGAGGGGGGGGCCAAGTAGTGGCTACACCTTC.

The V and J genes are TRBV20-1 and TRBJ2-5, with 8 nucleotides matching TRBD2. The V and J ends lost 6 bases and 5 bases, in that order; junction bases with no gene match: 11. Germline values: CDR1 DFQATT, CDR2 SNEGSKA (reference sequence). The CDR3 has 14 amino acids. The DNA of the CDR3 is TGCAGTGCCACGAATAGCGGGACCATGGAGACCCAGTACTTC. It encodes CSATNSGTMETQYF.

This clonotype showed up just a few times. The rearrangement uses TRBV6-1 and TRBJ2-7; D is perhaps TRBD2 (6 bases). Trimming removed 0 bases at V and 5 bases at J, with 11 bases between. Germline V gene lookup returns CDR1 MNHNS and CDR2 SASEGT. The length of the CDR3 is 14 residues. The CDR3 loop reads CASSEAWEVHEQYF. In DNA, the CDR3 is TGTGCCAGCAGTGAAGCCTGGGAGGTCCACGAGCAGTACTTC.

The rearrangement links TRBV25-1 to TRBJ2-7; TRBD1 agrees at 10 bases. The CDR3 spans 11 residues. The V and J ends lost 11 bases and 6 bases, in that order; junction bases with no gene match: 4. From germline, CDR1 is MGHDK and CDR2 SYGVNS. CDR3 nucleotide sequence: TGTGCCGGGGACAGGGGCAGCGAGCAGTACTTC. This translates into CAGDRGSEQYF.

This clonotype turned up a few times. This rearrangement joins TRBV6-4 to TRBJ1-1; D call uncertain. The CDR3 is 14 amino acids. The ends were cut back, 0 bases at V and 7 bases at J, with 12 bases in the middle. Germline assignment: CDR1 MRHNA and CDR2 SNTAGT. The CDR3 is CASSDSIGKGEAFF. The CDR3 nucleotides are TGTGCCAGCAGTGACTCGATAGGGAAGGGTGAAGCTTTCTTT.

This clonotype has only a few counts. This chain connects TRBV19 to TRBJ1-4; D perhaps matches TRBD1 (5 bases). Germline-derived CDR1 and CDR2 are LNHDA and SQIVND (reference sequence). V dropped 5 bases and J dropped 3 bases, with 13 bases sitting between them. This CDR3 is 15 amino acids long. Here the CDR3 reads CASSPGPGANEKLFF. The DNA for the CDR3 is TGTGCCAGTAGTCCGGGACCTGGGGCTAATGAAAAACTGTTTTTT.

The V and J genes are TRBV7-9 and TRBJ2-2; 8 nucleotides agree with TRBD1. The germline V gene has CDR1 SEHNR and CDR2 FQNEAQ (reference sequence). This CDR3 spans 17 amino acids. Losses at the gene ends were 1 base for V and 5 bases for J; bases not matched to a gene: 9. The CDR3 spells CASSLGQGAPRTGELFF. In DNA form, the CDR3 reads TGTGCCAGCAGCTTAGGCCAGGGGGCGCCGAGGACCGGGGAGCTGTTTTTT.

On this clonotype itself: Sequence at one end of the junction differs from germline and may be a read error. The chain couples TRBV7-3 to TRBJ2-5; 9 bases map to TRBD2. Germline CDR1 reads SGHTA; CDR2 reads FQGTGA. This CDR3 contains 13 residues. CDR3 sequence: CTSSGGQQETQYF. The CDR3 region has the DNA TGTACCAGCAGCGGGGGGCAACAAGAGACCCAGTACTTC.

This chain connects TRBV10-3 to TRBJ1-5; a possible D gene is TRBD1 (6 bases). This CDR3 comprises 13 residues. V dropped 10 bases and J dropped 2 bases, with 12 bases sitting between them. The germline CDR1 and CDR2 sequences are ENHRY and SYGVKD. The CDR3 DNA is TGTGCCACCGGGACAAGTGGCAATCAGCCCCAGCATTTT. It is translated as CATGTSGNQPQHF.

This clonotype has a handful of counts. CDR3 protein: CASSSGHATFPPGELFF. CDR3 bases: TGTGCCAGCAGCTCGGGACATGCGACCTTTCCCCCCGGGGAGCTGTTTTTT. The chain uses TRBV7-8 and TRBJ2-2, with D possibly matching TRBD1 (6 bases). Germline lookup yields CDR1 SGHVS and CDR2 FQNEAQ. This CDR3 has 17 residues. With 4 bases removed from V and 6 bases from J, the gap between germline ends came to 21 bases.

The chain couples TRBV7-2 to TRBJ1-4, with D unresolved. Germline CDR1 SGHTA, CDR2 FQGNSA. The CDR3 contains 16 residues. Trimming took 1 base from V and 8 from J, leaving 17 bases between them. The CDR3 DNA follows: TGTGCCAGCAGCTTAGAAATTGGGTCAGCGCGAGAAAAACTGTTTTTT. Encoded protein: CASSLEIGSAREKLFF.

This clonotype came up many times. The chain employs TRBV19 and TRBJ1-4; no firm D call. This CDR3 has 14 amino acids. V dropped 7 bases and J dropped 7 bases, with 16 bases sitting between them. CDR1 is LNHDA, CDR2 SQIVND, per germline (reference sequence). The CDR3, as DNA: TGTGCCAGTACCCCGGGTTTACGCCTTGAAAAACTGTTTTTT. It codes for CASTPGLRLEKLFF.

Remarks on this clonotype: This could be a read error, since a much larger clone is one nucleotide away. V usage is TRBV12-3 or TRBV12-4 and J usage is TRBJ2-6; no reliable D call. The CDR3 loop spans 13 amino acids. Deletions cut 7 bases from V and 0 bases from J, with 4 bases between. The CDR3 spells CASKASGANVLTF. The DNA of the CDR3 is TGTGCCAGCAAGGCCTCTGGGGCCAACGTCCTGACTTTC.

This clonotype was counted ten times or more. This rearrangement joins TRBV9 to TRBJ1-6, with D uncertain. CDR3 length: 13 amino acids. Germline CDR1 and CDR2: SGDLS and YYNGEE. V was shortened by 4 bases and J by 9 bases, with 11 bases between the two germline ends. The DNA of the CDR3 is TGTGCCAGCAGCCCCCGCTTCGGTTCACCCCTCCACTTT. This sequence encodes CASSPRFGSPLHF.

V usage is TRBV5-8 and J usage is TRBJ1-4, with D tentatively TRBD1 (5 bases). Germline V gene data show CDR1 as SGHTS and CDR2 as YDEGEE. The V gene lost 4 bases and the J gene lost 0 bases, with 10 bases spanning the gap. The length of the CDR3 is 15 residues. Here the CDR3 reads CASSGWGTTNEKLFF. CDR3 bases: TGTGCCAGCAGCGGATGGGGGACAACTAATGAAAAACTGTTTTTT.

As for this clonotype: Since a much larger clone is just one base distant, this may be a read error. This CDR3 reads CASSLSRDRNTEAFF. CDR3 in DNA: TGCGCCAGCAGCTTGTCCCGGGACAGAAACACTGAAGCTTTCTTT. The rearrangement links TRBV5-1 to TRBJ1-1; 7 positions agree with TRBD1. V was pared by 1 base and J by 2 bases, with 5 bases of the junction left unmatched. CDR1 is SGHRS, CDR2 YFSETQ, per germline. The CDR3 length is 15 residues.

This clonotype was seen once. The chain is built from TRBV29-1 and TRBJ1-1; 7 nucleotides align to TRBD1. This CDR3 is 13 amino acids long. CDR1 and CDR2 (germline): SQVTM, ANQGSEA. Trimming cost V 3 bases and J 6 bases; bases outside gene matches: 7. CDR3 sequence (DNA): TGCAGCGTTGAGCGGCAGGGGGGCCCTGAAGCTTTCTTT. This translates into CSVERQGGPEAFF.

The chain links TRBV20-1 to TRBJ1-1; tentatively, D is TRBD1 (5 bases). Per germline, CDR1 DFQATT and CDR2 SNEGSKA (reference sequence). V lost 3 bases to trimming and J lost 2 bases, with 16 bases between them. The CDR3 has 15 residues. CDR3 amino acids: CSASWQGMGNTEAFF. In nucleotides, the CDR3 is TGCAGTGCTAGCTGGCAGGGAATGGGAAACACTGAAGCTTTCTTT.

This clonotype has a handful of counts. The chain combines TRBV20-1 with TRBJ1-1, with D tentatively TRBD1 (6 bases). Trimming shortened V by 5 bases and J by 1 base, and 14 bases separated the two germline ends. CDR3 length: 14 amino acids. The germline gives CDR1 DFQATT, CDR2 SNEGSKA (reference sequence). The CDR3 DNA sequence: TGCAGTGCTGGGGGGGCTCCAGGGAACACTGAAGCTTTCTTT. Residues: CSAGGAPGNTEAFF.

This clonotype was seen many times. V gene TRBV29-1 combines with J gene TRBJ2-7; 9 nucleotides align to TRBD1. This CDR3 comprises 13 residues. Germline-derived CDR1 and CDR2 are SQVTM and ANQGSEA. Trimming cost V 6 bases and J 2 bases; bases outside gene matches: 5. CDR3 in amino acids: CSVRDREAYEQYF. CDR3 sequence (DNA): TGCAGCGTCCGGGACAGGGAAGCCTACGAGCAGTACTTC.

V is TRBV7-3 and J is TRBJ2-2, with a tentative D call TRBD1 (5 bases). The CDR3 extends over 15 amino acids. V dropped 5 bases and J dropped 9 bases, with 19 bases sitting between them. Per germline, CDR1 SGHTA and CDR2 FQGTGA. CDR3 coding DNA: TGTGCCAGCAGCCCGAGAGCTACCATGGACAGGGAGCTGTTTTTT. Translated, it gives CASSPRATMDRELFF.